This T cell receptor (beta chain) originates from a study of blood T cell repertoires in COVID-19. The authors' processing: Amplified reference gene primers provided the basis for estimating nucleated cell counts. The data were produced by immunoSEQ multiplex PCR, yet TCRdb's version contains in-frame clones alone and is incomplete. V and J calls and clone size follow that table, whereas D and trimming were derived from the DNA. The sample consists of over 70,000 clones, 75% to 90% of them appearing once. V lost 6 bases to trimming and J lost 4 bases, with 18 bases between them. Germline assignment: CDR1 MGHDK and CDR2 SYGVNS. This CDR3 has 15 residues.

The receptor's source is a human donor in a cohort sampled during active COVID-19. The chain joins TRBV25-1 to TRBJ1-2, with TRBD1 as a possible D gene (6 bases). The specimen sequenced was peripheral blood. The CDR3 spells CASSKRDTLVYGYTF. CDR3 DNA sequence: TGTGCCAGCAGCAAAAGGGACACTTTGGTCTATGGCTACACCTTC.